These T cell receptor beta chains were read from a single sample in a study of blood T cell repertoires in COVID-19. The protocol was immunoSEQ multiplex PCR, while the TCRdb copy is restricted to in-frame clones and leaves out a portion. The data hold some 290,000 clones, with 85% to 90% observed a single time. The specimen was peripheral blood. These receptors all stem from a young woman with COVID-19, enrolled during active disease. The CDR3 runs from the conserved cysteine through the conserved F or W. The D gene is left open where the match is weak. Rows give clone size only sometimes, using once, few, many, or a class for an expanded clone.

cdr3_aa: CASSLTGIPYEQYF; cdr3_nt: TGTGCCAGCAGCTTAACAGGGATACCCTACGAGCAGTACTTC; v_call: TRBV7-9; d_call: .; clone_size: .; j_call: TRBJ2-7
cdr3_aa: CASSQEERGTQYF; cdr3_nt: TGCGCCAGCAGCCAAGAGGAGCGGGGGACGCAGTATTTT; v_call: TRBV4-1; d_call: TRBD2; clone_size: .; j_call: TRBJ2-3
cdr3_aa: CASEGQGAAWANVLTF; cdr3_nt: TGTGCCAGCGAGGGACAGGGGGCAGCCTGGGCCAACGTCCTGACTTTC; v_call: TRBV2; d_call: TRBD1; clone_size: .; j_call: TRBJ2-6
cdr3_aa: CASSAWGQGGYGYTF; cdr3_nt: TGTGCCAGCAGTGCCTGGGGCCAGGGGGGCTATGGCTACACCTTC; v_call: TRBV28; d_call: TRBD1; clone_size: once; j_call: TRBJ1-2
cdr3_aa: CASSTGLAGYNEQFF; cdr3_nt: TGTGCCAGCAGTACCGGACTAGCGGGATACAATGAGCAGTTCTTC; v_call: TRBV2; d_call: TRBD2; clone_size: .; j_call: TRBJ2-1
cdr3_aa: CASSQAATMGPPLTDTQYF; cdr3_nt: TGTGCCAGCAGCCAAGCCGCTACTATGGGTCCTCCGCTCACAGATACGCAGTATTTT; v_call: TRBV7-9; d_call: .; clone_size: .; j_call: TRBJ2-3
cdr3_aa: CASSSTGGLGQPQHF; cdr3_nt: TGTGCCAGCAGCTCCACAGGGGGGCTTGGTCAGCCCCAGCATTTT; v_call: TRBV7-8; d_call: TRBD1; clone_size: .; j_call: TRBJ1-5
cdr3_aa: CASSEAWFGGYEQYF; cdr3_nt: TGTGCCAGCAGTGAAGCGTGGTTCGGGGGGTACGAGCAGTACTTC; v_call: TRBV6-1; d_call: TRBD2; clone_size: .; j_call: TRBJ2-7
cdr3_aa: CSHKSRGGTDTQYF; cdr3_nt: TGCAGCCATAAGTCCAGGGGCGGCACAGATACGCAGTATTTT; v_call: TRBV29-1; d_call: .; clone_size: once; j_call: TRBJ2-3
cdr3_aa: CASSYPPDRRFDIQYF; cdr3_nt: TGTGCCAGCAGTTACCCGCCGGACAGGCGGTTTGACATTCAGTACTTC; v_call: TRBV2; d_call: TRBD1; clone_size: .; j_call: TRBJ2-4
cdr3_aa: CASSILAGSHNEQFF; cdr3_nt: TGTGCCAGTAGTATCCTAGCGGGGTCGCACAATGAGCAGTTCTTC; v_call: TRBV19; d_call: TRBD2; clone_size: .; j_call: TRBJ2-1
cdr3_aa: CASSAGTDYKGNTIYF; cdr3_nt: TGTGCCAGCAGCGCCGGGACAGATTACAAAGGAAACACCATATATTTT; v_call: TRBV2; d_call: TRBD1; clone_size: .; j_call: TRBJ1-3
cdr3_aa: CASSIGPGTGELFF; cdr3_nt: TGTGCCAGTAGTATTGGCCCGGGGACCGGGGAGCTGTTTTTT; v_call: TRBV19; d_call: .; clone_size: .; j_call: TRBJ2-2
cdr3_aa: CASSLDTEYGYTF; cdr3_nt: TGTGCCAGCAGCTTAGACACTGAATATGGCTACACCTTC; v_call: TRBV11-2; d_call: .; clone_size: once; j_call: TRBJ1-2
cdr3_aa: CASSMPRDNQETQYF; cdr3_nt: TGTGCCAGTAGTATGCCCCGGGACAACCAAGAGACCCAGTACTTC; v_call: TRBV19; d_call: .; clone_size: .; j_call: TRBJ2-5
cdr3_aa: CASSLAGAGGRYEQYF; cdr3_nt: TGTGCCAGCAGCTTGGCCGGGGCAGGGGGGCGATACGAGCAGTACTTC; v_call: TRBV5-6; d_call: .; clone_size: .; j_call: TRBJ2-7
cdr3_aa: CASSAGSGYNEQFF; cdr3_nt: TGTGCCAGCAGTGCCGGTTCCGGCTACAATGAGCAGTTCTTC; v_call: TRBV27; d_call: .; clone_size: .; j_call: TRBJ2-1
cdr3_aa: CASSRSFSYNEQFF; cdr3_nt: TGTGCCAGTAGTCGGAGCTTCTCCTACAATGAGCAGTTCTTC; v_call: TRBV19; d_call: .; clone_size: .; j_call: TRBJ2-1
cdr3_aa: CASRDRGPEAFF; cdr3_nt: TGCGCCAGCAGGGATAGGGGGCCTGAAGCTTTCTTT; v_call: TRBV4-1; d_call: TRBD1; clone_size: .; j_call: TRBJ1-1
cdr3_aa: CASSGPLGGGSGANVLTF; cdr3_nt: TGTGCCAGCAGCGGTCCCTTGGGGGGGGGCTCTGGGGCCAACGTCCTGACTTTC; v_call: TRBV28; d_call: TRBD2; clone_size: .; j_call: TRBJ2-6
cdr3_aa: CASSYRSGVYGYTF; cdr3_nt: TGTGCCAGCAGTTACCGCTCGGGTGTCTATGGCTACACCTTC; v_call: TRBV6-5; d_call: .; clone_size: .; j_call: TRBJ1-2
cdr3_aa: CASSLRGGGDPYF; cdr3_nt: TGTGCCAGCAGCTTACGGGGTGGAGGGGACCCGTACTTC; v_call: TRBV7-9; d_call: .; clone_size: .; j_call: TRBJ2-7
cdr3_aa: CASSQGQGNTEAFF; cdr3_nt: TGTGCCAGCAGCCAGGGACAGGGGAACACTGAAGCTTTCTTT; v_call: TRBV9; d_call: TRBD1; clone_size: .; j_call: TRBJ1-1
cdr3_aa: CASSPEPTDEQFF; cdr3_nt: TGTGCCAGCAGCCCCGAACCAACGGATGAGCAGTTCTTC; v_call: TRBV4-2; d_call: .; clone_size: .; j_call: TRBJ2-1
cdr3_aa: CATTLLGEAFF; cdr3_nt: TGTGCCACCACATTACTCGGGGAGGCTTTCTTT; v_call: TRBV6-4; d_call: .; clone_size: .; j_call: TRBJ1-1
cdr3_aa: CASSLNAERQGPYF; cdr3_nt: TGTGCCAGCAGCTTGAACGCGGAGAGACAGGGGCCGTACTTC; v_call: TRBV11-1; d_call: TRBD1; clone_size: .; j_call: TRBJ2-7
cdr3_aa: CASKGQRPTDTQYF; cdr3_nt: TGTGCCAGCAAGGGACAGCGCCCCACAGATACGCAGTATTTT; v_call: TRBV2; d_call: TRBD1; clone_size: once; j_call: TRBJ2-3
cdr3_aa: CASSRTEYNEQFF; cdr3_nt: TGTGCCAGCAGTCGGACAGAGTACAATGAGCAGTTCTTC; v_call: TRBV12-3/TRBV12-4; d_call: .; clone_size: .; j_call: TRBJ2-1
cdr3_aa: CASTSGVARAQYF; cdr3_nt: TGTGCCAGTACTAGCGGAGTCGCGCGGGCCCAGTACTTC; v_call: TRBV6-6; d_call: TRBD2; clone_size: .; j_call: TRBJ2-5
cdr3_aa: CASSEFPLADTEAFF; cdr3_nt: TGCGCCAGCAGTGAGTTCCCCCTCGCGGACACTGAAGCTTTCTTT; v_call: TRBV10-1; d_call: .; clone_size: .; j_call: TRBJ1-1
cdr3_aa: CASSFLRGGADTQYF; cdr3_nt: TGTGCCAGCAGCTTCCTCCGGGGGGGGGCAGATACGCAGTATTTT; v_call: TRBV7-6; d_call: TRBD2; clone_size: .; j_call: TRBJ2-3
cdr3_aa: CASSVPVQGFTEAFF; cdr3_nt: TGTGCCAGCAGCGTACCTGTTCAGGGATTCACTGAAGCTTTCTTT; v_call: TRBV9; d_call: .; clone_size: .; j_call: TRBJ1-1
cdr3_aa: CASSGGLQPHTGELFF; cdr3_nt: TGCGCCAGCAGCGGAGGGCTACAACCCCACACCGGGGAGCTGTTTTTT; v_call: TRBV10-2; d_call: .; clone_size: .; j_call: TRBJ2-2
cdr3_aa: CASSNALLNTEAFF; cdr3_nt: TGTGCCAGCAGTAACGCACTTCTGAACACTGAAGCTTTCTTT; v_call: TRBV28; d_call: .; clone_size: few; j_call: TRBJ1-1
cdr3_aa: CASSRQGLATDTQYF; cdr3_nt: TGTGCCAGCAGCAGACAGGGTTTGGCCACAGATACGCAGTATTTT; v_call: TRBV6-5; d_call: TRBD1; clone_size: .; j_call: TRBJ2-3
cdr3_aa: CASSPGTAGGTQYF; cdr3_nt: TGTGCCAGCAGCCCGGGGACGGCGGGGGGGACCCAGTACTTC; v_call: TRBV5-5; d_call: TRBD2; clone_size: .; j_call: TRBJ2-5
cdr3_aa: CASSFGEAGYEQYF; cdr3_nt: TGTGCCAGCAGTTTCGGGGAAGCCGGTTACGAGCAGTACTTC; v_call: TRBV27; d_call: .; clone_size: once; j_call: TRBJ2-7
cdr3_aa: CASSVGQGPLRSNEQFF; cdr3_nt: TGTGCCAGCAGTGTGGGACAGGGGCCGCTAAGGTCCAATGAGCAGTTCTTC; v_call: TRBV6-1; d_call: TRBD1; clone_size: .; j_call: TRBJ2-1
cdr3_aa: CASSQEDRGNIQYF; cdr3_nt: TGCGCCAGCAGCCAAGAGGACAGGGGAAACATTCAGTACTTC; v_call: TRBV4-1; d_call: TRBD1; clone_size: .; j_call: TRBJ2-4
cdr3_aa: CASSNPGGRRGYTF; cdr3_nt: TGTGCCAGCAGTAACCCGGGTGGGCGGAGGGGCTACACCTTC; v_call: TRBV6-5; d_call: .; clone_size: .; j_call: TRBJ1-2
cdr3_aa: CASSLPRGYLSYEQYF; cdr3_nt: TGTGCCAGCAGCTTACCCAGGGGGTACCTCTCCTACGAGCAGTACTTC; v_call: TRBV7-2; d_call: TRBD1; clone_size: .; j_call: TRBJ2-7
cdr3_aa: CASSPSRGNQPQHF; cdr3_nt: TGCGCCAGCAGTCCATCACGGGGCAATCAGCCCCAGCATTTT; v_call: TRBV10-2; d_call: .; clone_size: .; j_call: TRBJ1-5
cdr3_aa: CASSQGGTGYNEKLFF; cdr3_nt: TGTGCCAGCAGCCAAGGGGGGACAGGGTACAATGAAAAACTGTTTTTT; v_call: TRBV3-1/TRBV3-2; d_call: TRBD1; clone_size: .; j_call: TRBJ1-4
cdr3_aa: CASSPGRITSSYNEQFF; cdr3_nt: TGTGCCAGCAGCCCCGGGAGGATTACCTCCTCCTACAATGAGCAGTTCTTC; v_call: TRBV7-2; d_call: TRBD2; clone_size: once; j_call: TRBJ2-1
cdr3_aa: CASSLRASGGYNEQFF; cdr3_nt: TGTGCCAGCAGTTTACGGGCTAGCGGGGGTTACAATGAGCAGTTCTTC; v_call: TRBV6-6; d_call: TRBD2; clone_size: few; j_call: TRBJ2-1
cdr3_aa: CASSWTGPNTEAFF; cdr3_nt: TGTGCCAGCAGTTGGACAGGGCCGAACACTGAAGCTTTCTTT; v_call: TRBV6-2/TRBV6-3; d_call: TRBD1; clone_size: .; j_call: TRBJ1-1